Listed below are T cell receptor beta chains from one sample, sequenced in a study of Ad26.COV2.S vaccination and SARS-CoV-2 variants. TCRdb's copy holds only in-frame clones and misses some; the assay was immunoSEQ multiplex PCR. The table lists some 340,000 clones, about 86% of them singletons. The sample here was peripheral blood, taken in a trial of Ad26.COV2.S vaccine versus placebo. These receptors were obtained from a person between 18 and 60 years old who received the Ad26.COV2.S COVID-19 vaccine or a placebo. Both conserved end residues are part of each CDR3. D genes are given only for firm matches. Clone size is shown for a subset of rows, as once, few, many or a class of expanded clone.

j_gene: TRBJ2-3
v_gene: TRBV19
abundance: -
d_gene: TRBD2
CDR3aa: CASSKLAGGPDTQYF
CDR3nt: TGTGCCAGTAGTAAACTAGCGGGGGGGCCAGATACGCAGTATTTT

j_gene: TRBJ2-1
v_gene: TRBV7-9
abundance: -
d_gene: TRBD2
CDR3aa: CASSLLAGGRNEQFF
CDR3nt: TGTGCCAGCAGCTTATTGGCGGGGGGGCGAAATGAGCAGTTCTTC

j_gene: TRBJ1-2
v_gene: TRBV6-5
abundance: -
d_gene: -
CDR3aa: CASRTDVGAGGYTF
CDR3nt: TGTGCCAGCAGAACGGACGTCGGCGCCGGTGGCTACACCTTC

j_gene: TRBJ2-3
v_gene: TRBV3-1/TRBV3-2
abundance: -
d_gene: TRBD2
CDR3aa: CASSQDLRAGGTDTQYF
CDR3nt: TGTGCCAGCAGCCAAGATTTGCGAGCGGGGGGAACAGATACGCAGTATTTT

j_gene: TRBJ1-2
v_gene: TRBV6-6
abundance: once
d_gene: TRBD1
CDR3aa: CASRPGQYNYGYTF
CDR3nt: TGTGCCAGCAGACCGGGACAGTACAACTATGGCTACACCTTC

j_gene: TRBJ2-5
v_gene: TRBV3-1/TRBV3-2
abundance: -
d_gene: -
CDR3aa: CASSLAGTQETQYF
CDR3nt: TGTGCCAGCAGCCTTGCCGGGACGCAAGAGACCCAGTACTTC

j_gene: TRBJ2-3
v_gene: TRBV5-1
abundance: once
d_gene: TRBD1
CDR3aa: CASSLNSPTGADTQYF
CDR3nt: TGCGCCAGCAGCTTGAATTCCCCTACAGGGGCAGATACGCAGTATTTT

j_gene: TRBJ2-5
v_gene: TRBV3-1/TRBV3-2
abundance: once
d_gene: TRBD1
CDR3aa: CASSHYDFYWDREQETQYF
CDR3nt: TGTGCCAGCAGCCATTATGATTTTTATTGGGACAGGGAACAAGAGACCCAGTACTTC

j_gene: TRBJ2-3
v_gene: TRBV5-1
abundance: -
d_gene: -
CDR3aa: CASSSGTSTDTQYF
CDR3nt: TGCGCCAGCAGCTCGGGGACTAGCACAGATACGCAGTATTTT

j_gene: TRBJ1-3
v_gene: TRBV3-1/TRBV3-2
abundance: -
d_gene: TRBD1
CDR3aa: CASSQPGQGSSIYF
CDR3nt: TGTGCCAGCAGCCAGCCGGGACAGGGGTCTTCCATATATTTT

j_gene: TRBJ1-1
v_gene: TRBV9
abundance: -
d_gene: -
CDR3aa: CASSVGAGLNTEAFF
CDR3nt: TGTGCCAGCAGCGTAGGGGCAGGGTTGAACACTGAAGCTTTCTTT

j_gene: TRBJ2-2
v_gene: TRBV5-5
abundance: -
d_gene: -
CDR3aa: CASSLGGTNTGELFF
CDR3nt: TGTGCCAGCAGCTTGGGTGGCACTAACACCGGGGAGCTGTTTTTT

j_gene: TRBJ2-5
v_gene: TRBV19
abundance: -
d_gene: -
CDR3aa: CASSNQETQYF
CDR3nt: TGTGCCAGTAGTAACCAAGAGACCCAGTACTTC

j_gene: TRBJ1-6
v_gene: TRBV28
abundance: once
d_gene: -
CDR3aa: CASSYSTGNSPLHF
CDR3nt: TGTGCCAGCAGTTATTCAACAGGGAATTCACCCCTCCACTTT

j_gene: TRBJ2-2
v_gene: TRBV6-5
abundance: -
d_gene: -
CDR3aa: CASRPMRSAGELFF
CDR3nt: TGTGCCAGCAGACCCATGAGAAGCGCCGGGGAGCTGTTTTTT

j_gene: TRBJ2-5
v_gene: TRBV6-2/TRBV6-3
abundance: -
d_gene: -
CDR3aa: CASSYIGGPSQQYF
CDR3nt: TGTGCCAGCAGTTACATTGGCGGGCCATCCCAGCAGTACTTC

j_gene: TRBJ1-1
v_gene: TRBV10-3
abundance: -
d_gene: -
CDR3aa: CAILPHGGLEAFF
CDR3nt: TGTGCCATTCTACCCCATGGGGGACTAGAAGCTTTCTTT

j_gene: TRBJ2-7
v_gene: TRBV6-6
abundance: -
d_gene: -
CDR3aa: CASSSRAGYEQYF
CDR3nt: TGTGCCAGCAGTAGCCGGGCCGGCTACGAGCAGTACTTC

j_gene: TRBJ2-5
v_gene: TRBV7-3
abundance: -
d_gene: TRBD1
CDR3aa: CASSFDRGETQYF
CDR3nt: TGTGCCAGCAGCTTCGACAGGGGAGAGACCCAGTACTTC

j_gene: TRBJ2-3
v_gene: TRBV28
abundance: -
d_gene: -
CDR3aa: CASSSAGTGRLPFAGGVGDTQYF
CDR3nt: TGTGCCAGCAGTTCGGCCGGGACAGGGAGACTCCCCTTTGCCGGGGGGGTCGGAGATACGCAGTATTTT

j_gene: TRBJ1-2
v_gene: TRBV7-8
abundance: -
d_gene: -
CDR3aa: CASTPGRQHYGYTF
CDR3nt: TGTGCCAGCACCCCAGGACGGCAGCACTATGGCTACACCTTC

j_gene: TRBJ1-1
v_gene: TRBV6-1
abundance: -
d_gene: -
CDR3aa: CASSEGPQNTEAFF
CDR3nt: TGTGCCAGCAGCGAGGGACCGCAGAACACTGAAGCTTTCTTT

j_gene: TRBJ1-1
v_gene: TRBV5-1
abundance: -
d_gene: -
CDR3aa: CASSWAPNPPLRVTNTEAFF
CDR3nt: TGCGCCAGCAGCTGGGCCCCAAACCCCCCGTTGCGGGTTACGAACACTGAAGCTTTCTTT

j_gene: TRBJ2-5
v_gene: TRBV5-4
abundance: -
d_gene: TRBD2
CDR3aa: CASILNPGGETQYF
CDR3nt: TGTGCCAGCATCCTCAATCCGGGGGGGGAGACCCAGTACTTC

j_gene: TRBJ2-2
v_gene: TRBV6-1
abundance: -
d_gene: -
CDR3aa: CASSTNLGLFF
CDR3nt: TGTGCCAGCAGTACTAATCTGGGCCTGTTTTTT

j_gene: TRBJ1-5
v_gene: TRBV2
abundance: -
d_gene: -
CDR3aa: CASTKDGRNQPQHF
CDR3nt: TGTGCCAGCACTAAGGACGGACGCAATCAGCCCCAGCATTTT

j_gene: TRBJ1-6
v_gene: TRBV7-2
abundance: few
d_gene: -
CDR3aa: CASSLGRVAPLHF
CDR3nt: TGTGCCAGCAGCTTAGGTCGAGTAGCACCCCTCCACTTT

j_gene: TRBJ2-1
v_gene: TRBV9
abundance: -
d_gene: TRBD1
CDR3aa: CASSLSASRVPGQGYNEQFF
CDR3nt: TGTGCCAGCAGCTTAAGCGCAAGCAGAGTTCCGGGACAGGGCTACAATGAGCAGTTCTTC

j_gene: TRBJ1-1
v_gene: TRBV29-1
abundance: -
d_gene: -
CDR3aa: CSVEETGLNTEAFF
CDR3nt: TGCAGCGTTGAAGAAACAGGGCTGAACACTGAAGCTTTCTTT

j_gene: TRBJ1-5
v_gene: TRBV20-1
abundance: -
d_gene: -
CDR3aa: CSASGGPREPQHF
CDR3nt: TGCAGTGCTAGTGGGGGGCCCCGCGAGCCCCAGCATTTT

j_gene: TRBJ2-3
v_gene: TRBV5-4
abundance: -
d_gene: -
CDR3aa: CASSLAGAPDTQYF
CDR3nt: TGTGCCAGCAGCTTGGCAGGGGCCCCAGATACGCAGTATTTT

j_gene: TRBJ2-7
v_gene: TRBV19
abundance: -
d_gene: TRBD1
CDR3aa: CATQRDRGYEQYF
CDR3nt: TGTGCCACCCAACGGGACAGGGGGTACGAGCAGTACTTC

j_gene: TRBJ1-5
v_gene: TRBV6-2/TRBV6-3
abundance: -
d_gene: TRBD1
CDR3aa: CASSRTGLGQPQHF
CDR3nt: TGTGCCAGCAGCCGGACAGGGTTGGGGCAGCCCCAGCATTTT

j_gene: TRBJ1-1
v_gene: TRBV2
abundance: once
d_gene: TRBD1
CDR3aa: CASRRTGTGNTEAFF
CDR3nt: TGTGCCAGCAGGCGCACCGGGACAGGGAACACTGAAGCTTTCTTT

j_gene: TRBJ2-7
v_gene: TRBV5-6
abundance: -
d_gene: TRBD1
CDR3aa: CASSFRQGLLLEQYF
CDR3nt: TGTGCCAGCAGCTTTAGACAGGGCCTTTTGCTCGAGCAGTACTTC